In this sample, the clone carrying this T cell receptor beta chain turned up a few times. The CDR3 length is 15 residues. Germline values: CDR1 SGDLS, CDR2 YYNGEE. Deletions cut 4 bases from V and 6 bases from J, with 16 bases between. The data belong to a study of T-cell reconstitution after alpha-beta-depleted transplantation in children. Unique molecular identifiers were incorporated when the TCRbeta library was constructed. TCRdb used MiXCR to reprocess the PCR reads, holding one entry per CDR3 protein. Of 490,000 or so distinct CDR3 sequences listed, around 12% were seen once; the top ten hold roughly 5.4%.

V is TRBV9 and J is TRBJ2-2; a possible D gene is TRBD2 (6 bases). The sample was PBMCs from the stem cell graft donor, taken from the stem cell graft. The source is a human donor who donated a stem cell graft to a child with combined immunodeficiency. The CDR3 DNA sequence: TGTGCCAGCAGCCCCACGACTAGTCTGGCCGGGGAGCTGTTTTTT. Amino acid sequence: CASSPTTSLAGELFF.